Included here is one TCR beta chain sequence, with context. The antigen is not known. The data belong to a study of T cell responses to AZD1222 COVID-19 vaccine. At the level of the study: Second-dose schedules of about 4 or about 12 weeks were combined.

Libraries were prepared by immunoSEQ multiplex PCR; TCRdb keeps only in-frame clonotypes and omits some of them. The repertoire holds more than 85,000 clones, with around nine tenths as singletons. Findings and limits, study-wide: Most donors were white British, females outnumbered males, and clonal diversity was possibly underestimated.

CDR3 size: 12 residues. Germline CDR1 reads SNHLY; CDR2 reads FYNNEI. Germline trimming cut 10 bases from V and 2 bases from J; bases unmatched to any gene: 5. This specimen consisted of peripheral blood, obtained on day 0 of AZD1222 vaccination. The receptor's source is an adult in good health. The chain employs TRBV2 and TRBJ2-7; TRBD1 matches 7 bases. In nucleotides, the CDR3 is TGTGCCACGACAGGGTTTCCCTACGAGCAGTACTTC. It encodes CATTGFPYEQYF. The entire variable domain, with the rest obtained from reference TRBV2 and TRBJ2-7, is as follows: EPEVTQTPSHQVTQMGQEVILRCVPISNHLYFYWYRQILGQKVEFLVSFYNNEISEKSEIFDDQFSVERPDGSNFTLKIRSTKLEDSAMYFCATTGFPYEQYFGPGTRLTVT.